The 31 T cell receptor beta chains in this list originate from one sample, sequenced in a study of blood T cell repertoires in COVID-19. Measured with immunoSEQ multiplex PCR; TCRdb has only the in-frame clones, and not every one. The sample lists 150,000 to 180,000 clones; about 89% were seen once. The sample was peripheral blood. These receptors originate from a man aged 50 to 59 with acute or convalescent COVID-19.

The CDR3, as DNA: TGTGCCAGGGCAGGGGCTTTCTTT. Translation: CARAGAFF. The V gene is TRBV5-3, the J gene TRBJ1-1; a possible D gene is TRBD1 (5 bases). TRBV5-3 has ORF status, its function being uncertain. The CDR3 length is 8 residues. The V end was cut by 8 bases, the J end by 11 bases, with 7 bases between.

This chain uses TRBV19 with TRBJ2-2; 11 nucleotides match TRBD2. Per the germline V gene, CDR1 is LNHDA and CDR2 is SQIVND (reference sequence). The CDR3 has 16 residues. Trimming at V came to 5 bases and at J to 7 bases, leaving 9 bases not matched to a gene. The CDR3 sequence is CASSRGASGRNGELFF. In DNA, the CDR3 is TGTGCCAGTAGTCGGGGGGCTAGCGGGAGGAACGGGGAGCTGTTTTTT.

V and J are TRBV5-4 and TRBJ1-2; 7 bases align to TRBD1. V shed 4 bases and J 4 bases; nucleotides not matched to a gene: 10. The CDR3 contains 15 residues. CDR1 is SGHNT, CDR2 YYREEE, per germline (reference sequence). The CDR3 spells CASSPGTEQSYGYTF. The CDR3 nucleotides read TGTGCCAGCAGCCCCGGGACAGAGCAGTCCTATGGCTACACCTTC.

This sequence joins TRBV4-3 and TRBJ2-1, with 9 bases matching TRBD1. After removal of 0 bases from V and 2 bases from J, the junction contained 5 bases not matched to a gene. The CDR3 is made up of 17 amino acids. The V gene's germline CDR1 is LGHNA and CDR2 YSLEER. CDR3 coding DNA: TGCGCCAGCAGCCAAGATTTAGGGACAGGGCCCTACAATGAGCAGTTCTTC. It encodes CASSQDLGTGPYNEQFF.

In this sample, this clone turned up once. This rearrangement joins TRBV3-1 (or the pseudogene TRBV3-2) to TRBJ1-6, with a tentative D call TRBD1 (6 bases). Germline loops: CDR1 LGHDT, CDR2 YNNKEL (reference sequence). The CDR3 runs to 13 residues. V was clipped by 2 bases and J by 10 bases, with 9 bases between them. The CDR3 DNA reads TGTGCCAGCAGCCAAAAGGGGGGGTCACCCCTCCACTTT. Translated, it gives CASSQKGGSPLHF.

The genes are TRBV12-3 or TRBV12-4 and TRBJ1-1, with a weak D call TRBD1 (5 bases). The V end was cut by 6 bases, the J end by 6 bases, with 14 bases between. The CDR3 runs 13 residues. The CDR3 loop reads CASSTRAEAEAFF. The CDR3 coding sequence is TGTGCCAGCAGCACCAGGGCTGAGGCTGAAGCTTTCTTT.

The J gene is TRBJ1-1, the V gene TRBV2; a weak D match, TRBD1 (5 bases). The CDR3 is made up of 12 amino acids. Germline CDR1 is SNHLY and CDR2 is FYNNEI. Between the trimmed V and J ends, which lost 7 bases and 8 bases, there was a span of 14 bases. The CDR3 protein is CASKEGWREAFF. The CDR3 DNA is TGTGCCAGCAAGGAGGGGTGGAGGGAAGCTTTCTTT.

This chain joins TRBV6-1 and TRBJ1-2, with TRBD1 matching over 8 bases. V dropped 5 bases and J dropped 8; count of bases not matched to a gene: 10. This CDR3 has 14 amino acids. Looked up from germline, CDR1 is MNHNS and CDR2 is SASEGT. The CDR3, as DNA: TGTGCCAGCAGTTTGAGGACAGGGTCCCGAGGCTACACCTTC. Translating gives CASSLRTGSRGYTF.

V is TRBV7-9 and J is TRBJ1-1; no definite D call. Germline CDR1 and CDR2: SEHNR and FQNEAQ (reference sequence). The length of the CDR3 is 14 residues. Trimming shortened V by 5 bases and J by 7 bases, and 17 bases separated the two germline ends. The CDR3 nucleotides are TGTGCCAGCAGCCAAGGTGGGCAGTCAGGTGAAGCTTTCTTT. Protein product: CASSQGGQSGEAFF. The whole variable domain, remainder taken from reference TRBV7-9 and TRBJ1-1, is DTGVSQNPRHKITKRGQNVTFRCDPISEHNRLYWYRQTLGQGPEFLTYFQNEAQLEKSRLLSDRFSAERPKGSFSTLEIQRTEQGDSAMYLCASSQGGQSGEAFFGQGTRLTVV.

There are a few counts of this clone. This chain joins TRBV3-1 (or the pseudogene TRBV3-2) and TRBJ1-6; 8 bases agree with TRBD1. Germline V CDR1 and CDR2: LGHDT, YNNKEL (reference sequence). The CDR3 totals 18 residues. V lost 4 bases to trimming and J lost 0 bases; unmatched junction nucleotides: 8. The CDR3 nucleotides read TGTGCCAGCAGCCCTAGGACAGGGAGCAGCTCCTATAATTCACCCCTCCACTTT. This gives the protein CASSPRTGSSSYNSPLHF.

J is TRBJ2-3 and V is TRBV7-2, with D perhaps matching TRBD1 (6 bases). CDR3 size: 16 residues. V lost 2 bases and J 0 bases, leaving 12 bases between the germline ends. CDR1 SGHTA and CDR2 FQGNSA come from the germline V gene. The CDR3 sequence is CASSLRRQVSTDTQYF. The CDR3 DNA is TGTGCCAGCAGCTTAAGACGACAGGTTAGCACAGATACGCAGTATTTT. Supplemented by reference TRBV7-2 and TRBJ2-3, the full variable domain reads GAGVSQSPSNKVTEKGKDVELRCDPISGHTALYWYRQSLGQGLEFLIYFQGNSAPDKSGLPSDRFSAERTGGSVSTLTIQRTQQEDSAVYLCASSLRRQVSTDTQYFGPGTRLTVL.

The chain links TRBV4-3 to TRBJ1-6; 8 bases match TRBD1. The CDR3 extends over 14 amino acids. Germline V gene data show CDR1 as LGHNA and CDR2 as YSLEER. V shed 4 bases, J shed 6 bases, and the junction held 2 bases outside the gene matches. CDR3 nucleotide sequence: TGCGCCAGCAGCCTTGGACAGGGTAATTCACCCCTCCACTTT. It codes for CASSLGQGNSPLHF.

The chain links TRBV6-1 to TRBJ1-2, with 9 bases lining up with TRBD1. The CDR3 is 19 residues long. The V and J ends lost 2 bases and 6 bases, in that order; junction bases with no gene match: 19. CDR1 and CDR2 (germline): MNHNS, SASEGT. The CDR3 bases are TGTGCCAGCAGTGAATGGCCCAATCAGCAAAGGACAGGGGAGCATGGCTACACCTTC. It encodes CASSEWPNQQRTGEHGYTF.

The chain employs TRBV18 and TRBJ1-6; 7 nucleotides match TRBD1. The length of the CDR3 is 16 residues. Trimming took 3 bases from V and 5 from J; bases not matched to a gene: 7. The germline V gene encodes CDR1 KGHSH and CDR2 LQKENI. The CDR3 DNA sequence: TGTGCCAGCTCACCGAGGGGGCCTGTAAATAATTCACCCCTCCACTTT. Its translation is CASSPRGPVNNSPLHF.

In this sample, this clone turned up once. This chain connects TRBV5-8 to TRBJ1-4; 9 bases match TRBD1. CDR1 is SGHTS, CDR2 YDEGEE, per germline. The CDR3 sequence is 15 residues long. J was trimmed by 7 bases and V by 4 bases; bases with no gene match: 8. CDR3 loop: CASSDGTGKGEKLFF. The CDR3 DNA is TGTGCCAGCAGCGATGGGACAGGGAAAGGTGAAAAACTGTTTTTT.

V gene TRBV12-2 combines with J gene TRBJ2-4; TRBD1 reflects the table's D call only, with no check against the DNA. TRBV12-2 is noted as a pseudogene. The CDR3 has 17 residues. This CDR3 is CASRLGPVGQYKNIQYF. In nucleotides, the CDR3 is TGTGCAAGTCGCTTAGGTCCGGTGGGGCAGTACAAAAACATTCAGTACTTC.

The chain uses TRBV5-1 and TRBJ2-7; TRBD2 matches 10 bases. Looked up from germline, CDR1 is SGHRS and CDR2 is YFSETQ. With V trimmed by 4 bases and J by 3 bases, 10 bases remained unmatched. The CDR3 runs to 16 residues. CDR3 amino acids: CASSETAGGYRYEQYF. The CDR3, as DNA: TGCGCCAGCAGCGAAACAGCGGGAGGGTACCGCTACGAGCAGTACTTC.

This clone was observed a few times. The chain has TRBV7-2 and TRBJ2-1; no definite D call. This CDR3 has 19 residues. Trimming removed 3 bases from V and 5 bases from J, with 26 bases in between. The germline CDR1 and CDR2 sequences are SGHTA and FQGNSA. CDR3: CASSFFPPRIGGLDNEQFF. CDR3 DNA sequence: TGTGCCAGCAGCTTTTTTCCCCCCCGTATTGGTGGCCTTGACAATGAGCAGTTCTTC. Full variable domain (remainder filled in from reference TRBV7-2 and TRBJ2-1): GAGVSQSPSNKVTEKGKDVELRCDPISGHTALYWYRQSLGQGLEFLIYFQGNSAPDKSGLPSDRFSAERTGGSVSTLTIQRTQQEDSAVYLCASSFFPPRIGGLDNEQFFGPGTRLTVL.

The rearrangement links TRBV19 to TRBJ1-3; D not resolved. V lost 6 bases and J lost 0, with 12 bases in between. This CDR3 is built from 15 residues. Germline loops: CDR1 LNHDA, CDR2 SQIVND (reference sequence). CDR3 sequence reads: CASSPTGSSGNTIYF. CDR3 DNA sequence: TGTGCCAGTAGCCCGACGGGGAGCTCTGGAAACACCATATATTTT.

V and J are TRBV2 and TRBJ1-1; a weak D match, TRBD1 (5 bases). There are 15 residues in the CDR3. V was shortened by 6 bases and J by 3 bases, with 17 bases between the two germline ends. Per germline, CDR1 SNHLY and CDR2 FYNNEI. As DNA, the CDR3 is TGTGCCAGCAGGACCCGACAGAGTGGAGACACTGAAGCTTTCTTT. The encoded protein is CASRTRQSGDTEAFF.

V usage is TRBV4-1 and J usage is TRBJ2-3; 9 nucleotides agree with TRBD1. Germline values: CDR1 MGHRA, CDR2 YSYEKL. V trimming: 1 base; J trimming: 0 bases; junction bases outside the gene matches: 2. The CDR3 covers 16 residues. This CDR3 reads CASSQGDRESTDTQYF. The CDR3, as DNA: TGCGCCAGCAGCCAAGGGGACAGGGAAAGCACAGATACGCAGTATTTT.

This chain joins TRBV2 and TRBJ1-3; 8 bases agree with TRBD1. Germline values: CDR1 SNHLY, CDR2 FYNNEI. J was trimmed by 7 bases and V by 3 bases; bases with no gene match: 5. CDR3 length: 14 amino acids. CDR3 nucleotide sequence: TGTGCCAGCAGTGAGGTGGGACAGGTGAACACCATATATTTT. This gives the protein CASSEVGQVNTIYF.

The J gene is TRBJ2-7, the V gene TRBV6-5; TRBD2 aligns across 7 bases. With 0 bases clipped from V and 3 bases from J, the junction kept 5 bases outside the gene matches. This CDR3 is 15 amino acids long. Per germline, CDR1 MNHEY and CDR2 SVGAGI. CDR3 protein: CASSYSLAENYEQYF. DNA for the CDR3: TGTGCCAGCAGTTACTCTCTAGCGGAGAACTACGAGCAGTACTTC.

The chain is built from TRBV28 and TRBJ1-1; 10 bases are a match to TRBD1. CDR1 MDHEN and CDR2 SYDVKM come from the germline V gene. This CDR3 has 14 residues. Trimming took 4 bases from V and 11 from J; bases not matched to a gene: 10. The CDR3 bases are TGTGCCAGCAGTTCGACAGGGGGCGTTCGTTTGGCTTTCTTT. This codes for CASSSTGGVRLAFF.

V gene TRBV12-3 or TRBV12-4 combines with J gene TRBJ1-2, with 9 bases fitting TRBD1. The CDR3 is made up of 13 amino acids. The V and J ends lost 5 bases and 2 bases, in that order; junction bases with no gene match: 0. The CDR3 nucleotides read TGTGCCAGCAGTGGGACAGGGAACTATGGCTACACCTTC. This translates into CASSGTGNYGYTF.

This clone came up once. V and J are TRBV5-1 and TRBJ1-2; TRBD1 matches at 7 bases. The CDR3 loop spans 17 amino acids. J was trimmed by 8 bases and V by 4 bases; bases with no gene match: 20. Germline loops: CDR1 SGHRS, CDR2 YFSETQ. CDR3 in DNA: TGCGCCAGCAGCCCATTCGCCGGGACAGCCGGCAGTGGGGGCTACACCTTC. Protein product: CASSPFAGTAGSGGYTF.

A few counts support this clone. The chain carries TRBV6-6 and TRBJ2-4, with 7 positions matching TRBD1. Germline CDR1 MNHNY, CDR2 SVGAGI (reference sequence). There are 16 residues in the CDR3. Losses at the gene ends were 4 bases for V and 0 bases for J; bases not matched to a gene: 6. The CDR3 here is CASSLGGQLAKNIQYF. The CDR3 DNA reads as TGTGCCAGCAGTTTAGGGGGCCAACTAGCCAAAAACATTCAGTACTTC.

The chain recombines TRBV19 with TRBJ2-1, with 9 bases fitting TRBD1. The V segment lost 7 bases and the J segment 8 bases; nucleotides outside the gene matches: 6. Germline CDR1 LNHDA, CDR2 SQIVND (reference sequence). This CDR3 has 13 residues. The CDR3 DNA sequence: TGTGCCAGTAATGGACAGGGGTTCGATGAGCAGTTCTTC. Translation: CASNGQGFDEQFF.

The V call is TRBV29-1, the J call TRBJ1-1; the D gene is possibly TRBD1 (5 bases). Germline V CDR1 and CDR2: SQVTM, ANQGSEA. Trimming left V 7 bases short and J 0 bases short, with 18 bases between. The CDR3 contains 15 residues. CDR3 coding DNA: TGCAGCGCCGGGGGGTCGTGGGAGGTGAACACTGAAGCTTTCTTT. Translated: CSAGGSWEVNTEAFF.

Remarks on this clone: The junction does not match germline at one end; this may be a read error. The chain links TRBV5-1 to TRBJ1-1; D is possibly TRBD1 (6 bases). Germline V gene lookup returns CDR1 SGHRS and CDR2 YFSETQ. The CDR3 is 16 amino acids. The CDR3 coding sequence is TGCGCCCGCAGCTTGGCCGGGGGGGGCGCGAACACTGAAGCTTTCTTT. Amino acids: CARSLAGGGANTEAFF. Drawing the rest from reference TRBV5-1 and TRBJ1-1, the complete variable domain is KAGVTQTPRYLIKTRGQQVTLSCSPISGHRSVSWYQQTPGQGLQFLFEYFSETQRNKGNFPGRFSGRQFSNSRSEMNVSTLELGDSALYLCARSLAGGGANTEAFFGQGTRLTVV.

The rearrangement uses TRBV28 and TRBJ1-4; no clear D. CDR1 and CDR2 from the germline V gene are MDHEN and SYDVKM. This CDR3 region has 14 residues. Trimming took 5 bases from V and 4 from J, leaving 11 bases between them. The chain's CDR3 is CASSTPAGNEKLFF. DNA of the CDR3: TGTGCCAGCAGTACCCCTGCGGGTAATGAAAAACTGTTTTTT.